This T cell receptor beta chain was recovered during a study of cytomegalovirus exposure and HLA in healthy donors. CDR1 is LNHDA and CDR2 is SQIVND in the germline V gene (reference sequence). CDR3 length: 15 residues. Germline trimming cut 1 base from V and 3 bases from J; bases unmatched to any gene: 4. The PCR had 60 Vbeta and 13 Jbeta primers. Sequenced by immunoSEQ multiplex PCR; TCRdb stores in-frame clones only, minus some. Of 90,000 to 100,000 clones listed, 80% to 85% are singletons. This chain uses TRBV19 with TRBJ1-2; TRBD1 agrees at 8 bases. The specimen was PBMCs. The clonotype was recovered from a man aged 35 to 55 in good health and CMV-seronegative. DNA of the CDR3: TGTGCCAGTAGTATAGGAGGCAGGGGGCACTATGGCTACACCTTC. The encoded protein is CASSIGGRGHYGYTF.